Each of the 8 T cell receptor beta chains below was sequenced from the same sample in a study of blood T cell repertoires in COVID-19. Assay used: immunoSEQ multiplex PCR; TCRdb lists only in-frame clones, some missing. The table records 70,000 to 80,000 clones, approximately 80% of them present only once. Sequenced: peripheral blood. These TCRs come from an elderly man with acute or convalescent COVID-19.

This chain links TRBV28 with TRBJ2-3; 11 bases match TRBD1. The V gene end was trimmed by 5 bases and the J gene end by 4 bases; junction bases not matched to a gene: 14. CDR1 is MDHEN and CDR2 is SYDVKM in the germline V gene. The CDR3 runs 18 residues. CDR3 sequence reads: CASSQGPGQGDWADTQYF. The CDR3 DNA follows: TGTGCCAGCAGTCAAGGACCGGGACAGGGGGATTGGGCAGATACGCAGTATTTT. Full variable domain (outside the CDR3, taken from reference TRBV28 and TRBJ2-3): DVKVTQSSRYLVKRTGEKVFLECVQDMDHENMFWYRQDPGLGLRLIYFSYDVKMKEKGDIPEGYSVSREKKERFSLILESASTNQTSMYLCASSQGPGQGDWADTQYFGPGTRLTVL.

This chain uses TRBV15 with TRBJ2-4; 9 bases are a match to TRBD1. Losses at the gene ends were 4 bases for V and 5 bases for J; bases not matched to a gene: 6. CDR1 is LNHNV and CDR2 is YYDKDF in the germline V gene (reference sequence). There are 15 residues in the CDR3. CDR3 nucleotides: TGTGCCACCAGCACCGGACAGGGGATGGAAAACATTCAGTACTTC. Translation gives CATSTGQGMENIQYF.

The count of this clone is one. Written as DNA, the CDR3 is TGTGCCAGCAGTTTCGGACTAGCGGGGATCACAGATACGCAGTATTTT. It translates to CASSFGLAGITDTQYF. The chain recombines TRBV3-1 (or the pseudogene TRBV3-2) with TRBJ2-3, with 12 bases that match TRBD2. Germline V gene data show CDR1 as LGHDT and CDR2 as YNNKEL (reference sequence). V lost 6 bases, J lost 2 bases, and 6 bases stayed unmatched. CDR3 length: 16 amino acids.

This clone appeared a few times. The chain recombines TRBV19 with TRBJ2-7; a weak D match, TRBD1 (6 bases). The V end lost 5 bases, the J end lost 9 bases, and 14 bases lay between the germline ends. Per the germline V gene, CDR1 is LNHDA and CDR2 is SQIVND (reference sequence). The CDR3 extends over 12 amino acids. CDR3 sequence reads: CASSGRGPVQYF. The CDR3 region has the DNA TGTGCCAGTAGTGGCAGGGGCCCGGTGCAGTACTTC. Supplemented by reference TRBV19 and TRBJ2-7, the full variable domain reads DGGITQSPKYLFRKEGQNVTLSCEQNLNHDAMYWYRQDPGQGLRLIYYSQIVNDFQKGDIAEGYSVSREKKESFPLTVTSAQKNPTAFYLCASSGRGPVQYFGPGTRLTVT.

This chain joins TRBV7-2 and TRBJ1-3, with D perhaps matching TRBD1 (6 bases). V was trimmed by 4 bases and J by 1 base, leaving 14 bases between them. Germline V CDR1 and CDR2: SGHTA, FQGNSA. The CDR3 extends over 16 amino acids. CDR3 DNA sequence: TGTGCCAGCAGCTCGACCCATACAGGGTCTGGAAACACCATATATTTT. This gives the protein CASSSTHTGSGNTIYF. Full variable domain (rest looked up from reference TRBV7-2 and TRBJ1-3): GAGVSQSPSNKVTEKGKDVELRCDPISGHTALYWYRQSLGQGLEFLIYFQGNSAPDKSGLPSDRFSAERTGGSVSTLTIQRTQQEDSAVYLCASSSTHTGSGNTIYFGEGSWLTVV.

This clone was observed a single time. The chain has TRBV6-2 or TRBV6-3 and TRBJ1-1; TRBD1 might be the D (6 bases). Germline values: CDR1 MNHEY, CDR2 SVGEGT. The ends were cut back, 5 bases at V and 4 bases at J, with 17 bases in the middle. This CDR3 contains 15 residues. CDR3 DNA: TGTGCCAGCAGTCCCTCGGGGACAAGAGTCACTGAAGCTTTCTTT. Translation gives CASSPSGTRVTEAFF.

V and J are TRBV7-2 and TRBJ2-7; possible D gene TRBD2, 5 bases. The CDR3 contains 15 residues. CDR1 and CDR2 from the germline V gene are SGHTA and FQGNSA. V was pared by 3 bases and J by 2 bases, with 14 bases between. CDR3 loop: CASSFQAAGAYEQYF. Written as DNA, the CDR3 is TGTGCCAGCAGCTTTCAAGCCGCCGGGGCCTACGAGCAGTACTTC.

This sequence joins TRBV19 and TRBJ2-7, with 13 bases matching TRBD2. This CDR3 is 18 amino acids long. Looked up from germline, CDR1 is LNHDA and CDR2 is SQIVND (reference sequence). Unmatched junction bases numbered 14, after V lost 5 bases and J lost 4 bases. The CDR3, as DNA: TGTGCCAGTAGTGCTGACCCGGGACTAGCGGGAATTGGTTACGAGCAGTACTTC. As protein: CASSADPGLAGIGYEQYF.